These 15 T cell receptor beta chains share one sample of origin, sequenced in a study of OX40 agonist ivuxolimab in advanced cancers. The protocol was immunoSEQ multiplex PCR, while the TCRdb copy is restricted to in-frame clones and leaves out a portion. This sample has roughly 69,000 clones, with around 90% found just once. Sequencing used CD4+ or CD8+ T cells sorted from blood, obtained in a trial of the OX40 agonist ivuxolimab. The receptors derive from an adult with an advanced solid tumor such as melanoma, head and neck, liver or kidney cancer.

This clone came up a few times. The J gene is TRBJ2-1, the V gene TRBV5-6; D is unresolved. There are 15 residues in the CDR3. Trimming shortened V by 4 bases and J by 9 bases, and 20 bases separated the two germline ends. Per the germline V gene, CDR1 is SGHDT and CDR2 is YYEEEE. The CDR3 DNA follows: TGTGCCAGCAGCCGACGAGGCCGCGTCGATGGTGAGCAGTTCTTC. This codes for CASSRRGRVDGEQFF.

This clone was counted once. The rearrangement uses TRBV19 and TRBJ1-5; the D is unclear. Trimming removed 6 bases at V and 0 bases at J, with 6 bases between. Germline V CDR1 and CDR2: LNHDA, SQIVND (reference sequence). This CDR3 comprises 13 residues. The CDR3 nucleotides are TGTGCCAGTAGCCGGGATAGCAATCAGCCCCAGCATTTT. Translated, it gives CASSRDSNQPQHF.

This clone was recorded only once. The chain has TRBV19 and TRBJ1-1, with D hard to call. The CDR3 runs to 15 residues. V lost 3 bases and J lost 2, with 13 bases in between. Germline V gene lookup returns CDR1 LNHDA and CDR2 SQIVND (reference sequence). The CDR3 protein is CASSIISAGNTEAFF. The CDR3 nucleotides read TGTGCCAGTAGTATTATCTCGGCAGGAAACACTGAAGCTTTCTTT.

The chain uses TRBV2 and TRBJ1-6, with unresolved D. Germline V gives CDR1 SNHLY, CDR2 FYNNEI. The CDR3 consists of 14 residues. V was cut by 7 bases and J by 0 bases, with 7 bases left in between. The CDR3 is CASKDYSYNSPLHF. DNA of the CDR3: TGTGCCAGCAAAGACTACTCCTATAATTCACCCCTCCACTTT. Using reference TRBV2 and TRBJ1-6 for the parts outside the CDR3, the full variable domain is EPEVTQTPSHQVTQMGQEVILRCVPISNHLYFYWYRQILGQKVEFLVSFYNNEISEKSEIFDDQFSVERPDGSNFTLKIRSTKLEDSAMYFCASKDYSYNSPLHFGNGTRLTVT.

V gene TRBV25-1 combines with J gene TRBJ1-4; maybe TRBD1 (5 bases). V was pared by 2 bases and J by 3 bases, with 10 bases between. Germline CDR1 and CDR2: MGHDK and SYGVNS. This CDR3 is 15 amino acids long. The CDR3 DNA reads TGTGCCAGCAGTGAAAGCGGGGCTTCTAATGAAAAACTGTTTTTT. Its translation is CASSESGASNEKLFF.

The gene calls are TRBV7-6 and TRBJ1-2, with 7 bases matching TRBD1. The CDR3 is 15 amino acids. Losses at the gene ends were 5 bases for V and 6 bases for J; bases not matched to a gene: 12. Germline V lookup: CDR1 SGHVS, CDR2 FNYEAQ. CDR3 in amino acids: CASSPSTGIDNGYTF. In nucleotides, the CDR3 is TGTGCCAGCAGCCCCTCGACAGGGATAGACAATGGCTACACCTTC.

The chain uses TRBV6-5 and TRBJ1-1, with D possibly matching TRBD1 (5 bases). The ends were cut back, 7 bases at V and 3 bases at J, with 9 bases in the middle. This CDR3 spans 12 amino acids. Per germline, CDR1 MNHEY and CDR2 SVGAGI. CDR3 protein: CASNQGDTEAFF. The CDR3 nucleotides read TGTGCCAGCAACCAGGGTGACACTGAAGCTTTCTTT.

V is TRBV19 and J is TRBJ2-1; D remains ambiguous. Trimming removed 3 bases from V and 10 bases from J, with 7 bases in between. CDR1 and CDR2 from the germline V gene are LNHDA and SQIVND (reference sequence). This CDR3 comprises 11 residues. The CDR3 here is CASSIYGEQFF. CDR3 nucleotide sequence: TGTGCCAGTAGTATCTACGGGGAGCAGTTCTTC.

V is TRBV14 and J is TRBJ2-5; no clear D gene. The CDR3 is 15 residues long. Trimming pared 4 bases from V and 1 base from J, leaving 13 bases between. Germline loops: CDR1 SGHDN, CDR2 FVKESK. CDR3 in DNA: TGTGCCAGCAGCCGCGAACCCGGCAGCCAAGAGACCCAGTACTTC. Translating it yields CASSREPGSQETQYF.

The CDR3 sequence is CASSLTLAGVSYNEQFF. CDR3 DNA sequence: TGCGCCAGCAGCCTTACCCTAGCGGGAGTCAGCTACAATGAGCAGTTCTTC. This chain joins TRBV5-1 and TRBJ2-1; 10 bases fit TRBD2. V lost 4 bases to trimming and J lost 3 bases; unmatched junction nucleotides: 10. The CDR3 sequence is 17 residues long. CDR1 is SGHRS and CDR2 is YFSETQ in the germline V gene.

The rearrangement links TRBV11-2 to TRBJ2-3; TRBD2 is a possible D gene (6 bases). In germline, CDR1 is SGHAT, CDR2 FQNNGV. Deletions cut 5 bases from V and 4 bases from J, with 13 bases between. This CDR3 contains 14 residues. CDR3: CASSPSGRPDTQYF. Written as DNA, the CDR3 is TGTGCCAGCAGCCCGAGTGGGAGGCCAGATACGCAGTATTTT.

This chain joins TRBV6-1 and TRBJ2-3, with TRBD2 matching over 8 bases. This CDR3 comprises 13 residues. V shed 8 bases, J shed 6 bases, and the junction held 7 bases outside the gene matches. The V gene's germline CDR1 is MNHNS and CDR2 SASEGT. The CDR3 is CASRLASQDTQYF. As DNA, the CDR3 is TGTGCCAGCCGACTAGCGTCACAGGATACGCAGTATTTT.

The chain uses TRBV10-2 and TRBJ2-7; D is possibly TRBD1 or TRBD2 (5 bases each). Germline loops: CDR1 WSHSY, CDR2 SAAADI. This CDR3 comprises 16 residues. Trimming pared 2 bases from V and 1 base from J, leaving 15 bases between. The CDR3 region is CASSEAPGPGSYEQYF. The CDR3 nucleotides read TGCGCCAGCAGTGAGGCACCGGGACCGGGGTCCTACGAGCAGTACTTC.

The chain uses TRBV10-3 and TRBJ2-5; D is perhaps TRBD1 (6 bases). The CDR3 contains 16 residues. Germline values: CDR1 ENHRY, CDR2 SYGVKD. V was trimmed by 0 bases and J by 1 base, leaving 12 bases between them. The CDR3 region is CAISESKGHRQETQYF. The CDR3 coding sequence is TGTGCCATCAGTGAGTCCAAGGGACACCGCCAAGAGACCCAGTACTTC.

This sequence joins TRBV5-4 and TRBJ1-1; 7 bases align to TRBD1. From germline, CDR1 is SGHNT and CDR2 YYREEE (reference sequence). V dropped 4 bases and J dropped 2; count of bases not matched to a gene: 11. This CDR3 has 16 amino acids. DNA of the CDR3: TGTGCCAGCAGCCCCCAGGCGACAGGGATAAACACTGAAGCTTTCTTT. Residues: CASSPQATGINTEAFF.